Shown below are 29 T cell receptor beta chains from a single sample sequenced in a study of blood T cells in healthy people across ages (dated by TCRdb to the mid-2010s). The library relied on 5' RACE. The reads were generated on an Illumina HiSeq 2500. The second PCR ran for about 7 to 11 cycles and used a J-beta primer mix along with a sample-barcoded 5' primer. The public reads were reprocessed in TCRdb via fastp at Q25 and MiXCR, keeping in-frame beta chains. Entries that share a CDR3 protein sequence are merged under the most common genes and DNA. The sample records under 2 million distinct CDR3 sequences, about 35% of which are singletons. 10% to 12% of the sample is in the top ten clones. The sequenced material came from blood. These receptors originate from a woman aged 25 to 39 in good health.

The V call is TRBV4-2, the J call TRBJ2-7; possible D gene TRBD1, 5 bases. V was pared by 1 base and J by 6 bases, with 13 bases between. Germline V gene sequence: CDR1 LGHNA, CDR2 YNFKEQ. CDR3 length equals 14 residues. The CDR3 DNA is TGTGCCAGCAGCCAAGGTCTGGGGCGGTGCGAGCAGTACTTC. It yields the protein CASSQGLGRCEQYF.

The chain has TRBV2 and TRBJ2-3, with unresolved D. The germline V gene has CDR1 SNHLY and CDR2 FYNNEI. Trimming stripped 3 bases from V and 0 bases from J, with 13 bases between. The CDR3 consists of 16 residues. The CDR3 here is CASSDPDQASTDTQYF. The CDR3 DNA is TGTGCCAGCAGTGATCCGGATCAGGCTAGCACAGATACGCAGTATTTT.

The chain links TRBV5-1 to TRBJ2-2, with D tentatively TRBD1 or TRBD2 (5 bases each). In germline, CDR1 is SGHRS, CDR2 YFSETQ. The CDR3 loop spans 14 amino acids. The V end was cut by 3 bases, the J end by 4 bases, with 10 bases between. The CDR3 sequence is CASSSDTSTGELFF. CDR3 in DNA: TGCGCCAGCAGCTCGGACACTAGCACCGGGGAGCTGTTTTTT.

This clonotype was recorded at least ten times. This chain joins TRBV10-3 and TRBJ2-7, with a possible D match to TRBD1 (6 bases). Between the trimmed V and J ends, which lost 6 bases and 2 bases, there was a span of 11 bases. Per the germline V gene, CDR1 is ENHRY and CDR2 is SYGVKD. This CDR3 is built from 13 residues. CDR3 nucleotide sequence: TGTGCCATCAGAAGGACAGAGCCCTACGAGCAGTACTTC. Its protein product is CAIRRTEPYEQYF.

This clonotype occurred many times. The chain carries TRBV20-1 and TRBJ2-6, with unresolved D. The V and J ends lost 0 bases and 3 bases respectively, with 9 bases between them. CDR1 DFQATT and CDR2 SNEGSKA come from the germline V gene (reference sequence). The CDR3 consists of 15 residues. The CDR3 is CSARDPHDGANVLTF. In DNA form, the CDR3 reads TGCAGTGCTAGAGATCCCCATGATGGGGCCAACGTCCTGACTTTC.

This clonotype was picked up a small number of times. The chain employs TRBV9 and TRBJ2-1; 8 bases align to TRBD1. V lost 3 bases to trimming and J lost 1 base; unmatched junction nucleotides: 6. The CDR3 runs 16 residues. CDR1 SGDLS and CDR2 YYNGEE come from the germline V gene. The CDR3 reads CASSGTGTRSYNEQFF. The CDR3 DNA is TGTGCCAGCAGCGGGACAGGGACCCGATCCTACAATGAGCAGTTCTTC.

At least ten counts were recorded for this clonotype. The chain recombines TRBV7-2 with TRBJ2-7; D not certain. V was clipped by 6 bases and J by 3 bases, with 6 bases between them. This CDR3 comprises 11 residues. Germline-derived CDR1 and CDR2 are SGHTA and FQGNSA. CDR3 loop: CASSPLYEQYF. The DNA for the CDR3 is TGTGCCAGCAGTCCCCTCTACGAGCAGTACTTC.

This clonotype was found a few times. This chain connects TRBV20-1 to TRBJ2-1, with 11 bases fitting TRBD2. V was pared by 3 bases and J by 8 bases, with 12 bases of the junction left unmatched. The CDR3 consists of 16 residues. Looked up from germline, CDR1 is DFQATT and CDR2 is SNEGSKA (reference sequence). In DNA form, the CDR3 reads TGCAGTGCTAGGACCTATAGCGGGAGGGCCCTCGATGAGCAGTTCTTC. Translation gives CSARTYSGRALDEQFF.

The rearrangement uses TRBV27 and TRBJ2-1, with 10 positions matching TRBD1. Trimming cost V 4 bases and J 9 bases; bases outside gene matches: 6. Per the germline V gene, CDR1 is MNHEY and CDR2 is SMNVEV (reference sequence). The length of the CDR3 is 14 residues. CDR3 nucleotide sequence: TGTGCCAGCAGTTGGAGACAGGGGGCGTCTGAGCAGTTCTTC. The encoded protein is CASSWRQGASEQFF.

The CDR3 DNA is TGTGCCAGCAGTTCCATACAGGGGTCTGGCTACACCTTC. Translating gives CASSSIQGSGYTF. The chain joins TRBV27 to TRBJ1-2; 7 nucleotides agree with TRBD1. The V and J ends lost 4 bases and 7 bases, in that order; junction bases with no gene match: 6. Germline CDR1 and CDR2: MNHEY and SMNVEV (reference sequence). The CDR3 extends over 13 amino acids.

The rearrangement joins TRBV20-1 to TRBJ1-2, with TRBD1 identical over 10 bases. The CDR3 spans 15 residues. V dropped 2 bases and J dropped 2; count of bases not matched to a gene: 5. CDR1 is DFQATT and CDR2 is SNEGSKA in the germline V gene (reference sequence). The CDR3 here is CSARPATGGNYGYTF. The CDR3 coding sequence is TGCAGTGCTAGACCCGCGACAGGGGGCAACTATGGCTACACCTTC.

Turning to this clonotype: Just one base apart from a much larger clone, this may be a read error. The chain carries TRBV5-1 and TRBJ2-1; 8 bases align to TRBD2. Germline CDR1 is SGHRS and CDR2 is YFSETQ. This CDR3 is 13 amino acids long. The CDR3 sequence: CAGSLLADNEQFF. Written as DNA, the CDR3 is TGCGCCGGCAGCCTACTAGCGGACAATGAGCAGTTCTTC.

This sequence joins TRBV7-2 and TRBJ2-5; D perhaps matches TRBD2 (6 bases). The germline V and J ends were trimmed by 6 bases and 5 bases, with 10 bases remaining between them. The CDR3 spans 12 residues. CDR1 and CDR2 (germline): SGHTA, FQGNSA. In DNA, the CDR3 is TGTGCCAGCAGACCGGCGGGGGAGACCCAGTACTTC. Encoded protein: CASRPAGETQYF.

Only a few counts were recorded for this clonotype. The CDR3 is CASSFTRSYEQYF. The CDR3 DNA reads as TGTGCCAGCAGCTTTACAAGGTCCTACGAGCAGTACTTC. V and J are TRBV6-2 or TRBV6-3 and TRBJ2-7, with no clear D. The CDR3 contains 13 residues. The germline V gene encodes CDR1 MNHEY and CDR2 SVGEGT. The germline V and J ends were trimmed by 6 bases and 1 base, with 10 bases remaining between them.

CDR3 sequence: CAPAEKAFF. The CDR3, as DNA: TGTGCACCAGCGGAGAAAGCTTTCTTT. V usage is TRBV27 and J usage is TRBJ1-1; D unresolved. The V gene's germline CDR1 is MNHEY and CDR2 SMNVEV (reference sequence). This CDR3 contains 9 residues.

J is TRBJ1-1 and V is TRBV7-2; a possible D gene is TRBD1 (6 bases). Germline V gene lookup returns CDR1 SGHTA and CDR2 FQGNSA. Trimming shortened V by 5 bases and J by 6 bases, and 13 bases separated the two germline ends. The length of the CDR3 is 13 residues. As DNA, the CDR3 is TGTGCCAGCAGCCCCGACAGGAGCGCTGAAGCTTTCTTT. This sequence encodes CASSPDRSAEAFF. Full variable domain (rest looked up from reference TRBV7-2 and TRBJ1-1): GAGVSQSPSNKVTEKGKDVELRCDPISGHTALYWYRQSLGQGLEFLIYFQGNSAPDKSGLPSDRFSAERTGGSVSTLTIQRTQQEDSAVYLCASSPDRSAEAFFGQGTRLTVV.

The sample holds a few counts of this clonotype. The chain is built from TRBV9 and TRBJ2-3; D is perhaps TRBD1 or TRBD2 (6 bases each). Germline values: CDR1 SGDLS, CDR2 YYNGEE. The CDR3 spans 18 residues. Trimming removed 0 bases at V and 0 bases at J, with 17 bases between. The CDR3 is CASSVGTPGATSTDTQYF. The DNA for the CDR3 is TGTGCCAGCAGCGTAGGGACCCCGGGGGCGACTAGCACAGATACGCAGTATTTT.

This clonotype has only a few counts. The rearrangement joins TRBV5-1 to TRBJ2-2, with 7 bases that match TRBD1. The CDR3 length is 14 residues. The germline CDR1 and CDR2 sequences are SGHRS and YFSETQ. V dropped 4 bases and J dropped 6; count of bases not matched to a gene: 6. CDR3 DNA: TGCGCCAGCAGCAGGGGACAGTTTTCCGGGGAGCTGTTTTTT. This sequence encodes CASSRGQFSGELFF.

The genes are TRBV6-1 and TRBJ1-6; a weak D match, TRBD1 (5 bases). Per the germline V gene, CDR1 is MNHNS and CDR2 is SASEGT. The CDR3 loop spans 15 amino acids. Trimming pared 7 bases from V and 8 bases from J, leaving 18 bases between. CDR3 region: CASNQGINHDSPLHF. The CDR3 DNA reads TGTGCCAGCAACCAGGGAATCAACCATGATTCACCCCTCCACTTT.

As for this clonotype: The junction differs from germline at one of its ends, possibly a read error. The chain links TRBV7-9 to TRBJ2-7, with 9 bases that match TRBD2. CDR3 length: 16 residues. Germline CDR1 SEHNR, CDR2 FQNEAQ (reference sequence). The DNA for the CDR3 is TGTGCCAGCACCCGGGGGATTAGCGGGAGTTCCTACGTGCAGTACTTC. This codes for CASTRGISGSSYVQYF.

The chain has TRBV29-1 and TRBJ2-2; 9 nucleotides line up with TRBD1. Germline-derived CDR1 and CDR2 are SQVTM and ANQGSEA. The CDR3 sequence is 15 residues long. Trimming cost V 5 bases and J 1 base; bases outside gene matches: 5. CDR3 protein: CSVSGDRVNTGELFF. The DNA for the CDR3 is TGCAGCGTTAGCGGGGACAGGGTGAACACCGGGGAGCTGTTTTTT.

This clonotype came up a few times. The chain carries TRBV6-2 or TRBV6-3 and TRBJ1-1; D perhaps matches TRBD1 (6 bases). V was trimmed by 6 bases and J by 0 bases, leaving 23 bases between them. CDR3 length: 18 residues. Germline lookup yields CDR1 MNHEY and CDR2 SVGEGT. The CDR3 DNA follows: TGTGCCAGCAGCCACAGGACACAGGGACTGGGAGTGAACACTGAAGCTTTCTTT. Residues: CASSHRTQGLGVNTEAFF.

This clonotype was seen a few times. This sequence joins TRBV6-5 and TRBJ2-1; 10 bases line up with TRBD2. The CDR3 is made up of 15 amino acids. The germline V gene has CDR1 MNHEY and CDR2 SVGAGI. With V trimmed by 5 bases and J by 6 bases, 7 bases remained unmatched. As DNA, the CDR3 is TGTGCCAGCAGTCCAAGCGGGGGGGCCTTCAATGAGCAGTTCTTC. It codes for CASSPSGGAFNEQFF.

This clonotype has just a few counts. J is TRBJ2-5 and V is TRBV2; 9 bases fit TRBD1. Germline-derived CDR1 and CDR2 are SNHLY and FYNNEI. The V gene end was trimmed by 7 bases and the J gene end by 1 base; junction bases not matched to a gene: 4. The CDR3 contains 14 residues. CDR3 nucleotide sequence: TGTGCCAGCATTACGGACAGGGGCCAAGAGACCCAGTACTTC. It codes for CASITDRGQETQYF.

The table lists this clonotype with a few counts. The rearrangement links TRBV7-9 to TRBJ2-1; TRBD1 aligns across 11 bases. J was trimmed by 4 bases and V by 5 bases; bases with no gene match: 4. Germline-derived CDR1 and CDR2 are SEHNR and FQNEAQ (reference sequence). The CDR3 has 15 residues. DNA of the CDR3: TGTGCCAGCAGCCGCGGGACAGGGGGATACAATGAGCAGTTCTTC. It yields the protein CASSRGTGGYNEQFF.

In regard to this clonotype: At one end, the junction sequence differs from germline, possibly due to a read error. CDR3 loop: CVISRLAGGNEQFF. The DNA for the CDR3 is TGTGTCATCAGCCGACTAGCGGGAGGGAATGAGCAGTTCTTC. The rearrangement links TRBV10-3 to TRBJ2-1; 14 bases map to TRBD2. Germline V gene data show CDR1 as ENHRY and CDR2 as SYGVKD. The CDR3 length is 14 residues.

In this sample, this clonotype turned up many times. This chain connects TRBV7-2 to TRBJ2-7; D remains ambiguous. Germline V gene lookup returns CDR1 SGHTA and CDR2 FQGNSA. This CDR3 region has 13 residues. V gave up 5 bases and J gave up 7 bases, with 15 bases separating them. The CDR3 spells CASSDWSSEEQYF. CDR3 coding DNA: TGTGCCAGCAGCGACTGGTCCTCGGAAGAGCAGTACTTC.

This clonotype has more than one count but fewer than ten. J is TRBJ2-1 and V is TRBV6-5, with a tentative D call TRBD2 (6 bases). The V gene lost 7 bases and the J gene lost 7 bases, with 11 bases spanning the gap. Germline CDR1 MNHEY, CDR2 SVGAGI. This CDR3 spans 12 amino acids. The CDR3 nucleotides are TGTGCCAGCATGAATGGGAGGAATGAGCAGTTCTTC. Residues: CASMNGRNEQFF.

This clonotype was counted ten times or more. This sequence joins TRBV5-1 and TRBJ1-5; 10 bases map to TRBD1. Germline CDR1 reads SGHRS; CDR2 reads YFSETQ. V shed 4 bases, J shed 1 base, and the junction held 8 bases outside the gene matches. The CDR3 has 17 amino acids. The CDR3: CASSLGTGEGSNQPQHF. For the CDR3, the DNA is TGCGCCAGCAGCCTCGGGACAGGGGAGGGCAGCAATCAGCCCCAGCATTTT.